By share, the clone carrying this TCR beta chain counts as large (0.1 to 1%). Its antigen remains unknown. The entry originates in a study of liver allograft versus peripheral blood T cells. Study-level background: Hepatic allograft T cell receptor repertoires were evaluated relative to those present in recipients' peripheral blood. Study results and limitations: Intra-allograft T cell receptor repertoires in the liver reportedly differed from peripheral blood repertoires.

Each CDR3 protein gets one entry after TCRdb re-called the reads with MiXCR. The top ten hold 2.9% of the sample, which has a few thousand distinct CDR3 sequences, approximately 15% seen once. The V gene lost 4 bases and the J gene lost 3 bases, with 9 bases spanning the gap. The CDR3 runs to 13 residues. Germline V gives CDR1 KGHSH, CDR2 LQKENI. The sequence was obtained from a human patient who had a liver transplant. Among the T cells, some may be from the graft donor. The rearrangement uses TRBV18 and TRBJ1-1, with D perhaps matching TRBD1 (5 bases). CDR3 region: CASSQGTDTEAFF. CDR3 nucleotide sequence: TGTGCCAGCTCACAGGGGACGGACACTGAAGCTTTCTTT.